These T cell receptor beta chains were read from a single sample in a study of T-cell memory formation after mild COVID-19. TCRdb recomputed calls from the 5' RACE reads with MiXCR, one row per CDR3 protein. The sample yields hundreds of thousands of distinct CDR3 sequences, less than 25% seen once. Sequencing used PBMCs or a T cell subset sorted from them (not recorded which). The source is an adult woman who had mild COVID-19 (a few samples of this study predate the infection). Cell type and time point are not known. Both conserved end residues are part of each CDR3. Fields, in order: J gene, clone size, D gene, V gene, CDR3 DNA, CDR3 protein. The D gene is left open where the match is weak. Rows give clone size only sometimes, using once, few, many, or a class for an expanded clone.

TRBJ2-7 few . TRBV6-2/TRBV6-3 TGTGCCAGCCTGCAGCCCTCGACTAGTACCTCCTACGAGCAGTACTTC CASLQPSTSTSYEQYF
TRBJ1-1 few TRBD1 TRBV29-1 TGCAGCGTTGGACAGGGGGGGAACACTGAAGCTTTCTTT CSVGQGGNTEAFF
TRBJ2-2 . . TRBV6-2/TRBV6-3 TGTGCCAGCGCCAGGTTGCCCCTAACCGGGGAGCTGTTTTTT CASARLPLTGELFF
TRBJ1-2 . TRBD1 TRBV24-1 TGTGCCACCAGGGACAGGGCGTATGGCTACACCTTC CATRDRAYGYTF
TRBJ2-5 . . TRBV29-1 TGCAGCGCTAAGGAGCGAGAGACCCAGTACTTC CSAKERETQYF
TRBJ2-7 . TRBD1 TRBV12-3/TRBV12-4 TGTGCCAGCAGCCCCGAGTTGGGACAGGGAATCAGCGAGCAGTACTTC CASSPELGQGISEQYF
TRBJ2-5 few . TRBV4-2 TGTGCCAGCAGCCAAGATGTGGGGGGCCGGGAGACCCAGTACTTC CASSQDVGGRETQYF
TRBJ1-2 . . TRBV4-1 TGCGCCAGCAGCCACAGTTCGGGGGACGGCTACACCTTC CASSHSSGDGYTF
TRBJ2-1 few TRBD2 TRBV13 TGTGCCAGCAGCTCCTCCGGACTAGCTAGTAATGAGCAGTTCTTC CASSSSGLASNEQFF
TRBJ2-1 . . TRBV4-2 TGTGCCAGCAGCCACCCCTCGAGGGCGGTCGATGAGCAGTTCTTC CASSHPSRAVDEQFF
TRBJ2-7 few . TRBV5-1 TGCGCCAGCAGCTTGGCCGATCCCACCACCTACGAGCAGTACTTC CASSLADPTTYEQYF